The clone carrying this T cell receptor (beta chain) was detected only a few times. The antigen is not known. Amplification by 5'RACE using constant-segment primers produced TCR alpha and TCR beta cDNA libraries that carried sample barcodes and UMIs. Each CDR3 protein gets one entry after TCRdb re-called the 5' RACE reads with MiXCR. The table includes 300,000 to 350,000 distinct CDR3 sequences, just under 20% detected once. V shed 0 bases and J shed 0 bases, with 11 bases lying between them. This CDR3 has 16 amino acids. CDR1 is SEHNR, CDR2 FQNEAQ, per germline (reference sequence). The sample belongs to a study of T-cell memory formation after mild COVID-19. Study-level background: In these data, TCR clusters were largely donor specific.

Regarding the study as a whole: Confirmation of SARS-CoV-2 specificity was lacking for second-wave clones peaking day 37.

The TCR was taken from a man between 18 and 35 years old who had mild COVID-19 (a few samples of this study predate the infection). Cell type and time point are not known. The genes are TRBV7-9 and TRBJ1-1; D is possibly TRBD1 (6 bases). Sequencing was performed on PBMCs or a T cell subset sorted from them (not recorded which). The CDR3 DNA sequence: TGTGCCAGCAGCTTAGCGGCAGGGGCTATGAACACTGAAGCTTTCTTT. It translates to CASSLAAGAMNTEAFF.